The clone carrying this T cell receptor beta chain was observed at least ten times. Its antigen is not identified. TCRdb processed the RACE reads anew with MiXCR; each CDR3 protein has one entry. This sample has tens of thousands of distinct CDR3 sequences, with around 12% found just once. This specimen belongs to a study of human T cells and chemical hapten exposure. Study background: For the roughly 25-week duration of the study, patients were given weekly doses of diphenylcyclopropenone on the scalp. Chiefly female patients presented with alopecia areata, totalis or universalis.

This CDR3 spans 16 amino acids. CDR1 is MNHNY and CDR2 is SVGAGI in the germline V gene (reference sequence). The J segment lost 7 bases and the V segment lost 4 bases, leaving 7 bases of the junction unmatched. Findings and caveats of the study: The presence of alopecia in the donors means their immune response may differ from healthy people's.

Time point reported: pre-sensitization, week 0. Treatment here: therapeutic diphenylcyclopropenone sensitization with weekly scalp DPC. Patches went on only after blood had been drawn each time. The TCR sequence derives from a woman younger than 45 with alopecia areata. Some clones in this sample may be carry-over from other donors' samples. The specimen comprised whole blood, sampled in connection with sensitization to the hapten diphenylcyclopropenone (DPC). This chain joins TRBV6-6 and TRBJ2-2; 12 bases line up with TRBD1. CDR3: CASSSRDRGRHGELFF. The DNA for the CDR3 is TGTGCCAGCAGTTCCCGGGACAGGGGGCGCCACGGGGAGCTGTTTTTT.